One sample yielded the 2 T cell receptor beta chains listed below, sequenced in a study of Graves' ophthalmopathy and Graves' hyperthyroidism. CDR3 regions of TCR beta were amplified from RNA transcripts. Following a first-round RT-PCR that used HTBI primers, a second-round multiplex PCR was carried out. TCRdb re-analysed the multiplex PCR reads in MiXCR, keeping a single row per CDR3 protein. The top ten clones hold 12% of a sample with fewer than 350,000 distinct CDR3 sequences, roughly a sixth of them seen once. The material sequenced was peripheral blood. The receptors were gathered from an adult man with Graves' ophthalmopathy.

The chain couples TRBV19 to TRBJ2-4, with a possible D match to TRBD2 (6 bases). CDR3 length: 14 residues. Germline assignment: CDR1 LNHDA and CDR2 SQIVND (reference sequence). V gave up 4 bases and J gave up 6 bases, with 13 bases separating them. The CDR3 sequence: CASSTTLGGNIQYF. The CDR3, as DNA: TGTGCCAGTAGTACCACCCTGGGAGGAAACATTCAGTACTTC. Together with reference TRBV19 and TRBJ2-4, the CDR3 gives the full variable domain: DGGITQSPKYLFRKEGQNVTLSCEQNLNHDAMYWYRQDPGQGLRLIYYSQIVNDFQKGDIAEGYSVSREKKESFPLTVTSAQKNPTAFYLCASSTTLGGNIQYFGAGTRLSVL.

This clonotype was detected ten times or more. The chain uses TRBV29-1 and TRBJ1-2; D is unclear. CDR3 length equals 12 residues. V dropped 2 bases and J dropped 7 bases, with 11 bases sitting between them. Germline assignment: CDR1 SQVTM and CDR2 ANQGSEA. CDR3 DNA sequence: TGCAGCGTTGAACCCGCGGAGGGTGGCTACACCTTC. Encoded protein: CSVEPAEGGYTF.